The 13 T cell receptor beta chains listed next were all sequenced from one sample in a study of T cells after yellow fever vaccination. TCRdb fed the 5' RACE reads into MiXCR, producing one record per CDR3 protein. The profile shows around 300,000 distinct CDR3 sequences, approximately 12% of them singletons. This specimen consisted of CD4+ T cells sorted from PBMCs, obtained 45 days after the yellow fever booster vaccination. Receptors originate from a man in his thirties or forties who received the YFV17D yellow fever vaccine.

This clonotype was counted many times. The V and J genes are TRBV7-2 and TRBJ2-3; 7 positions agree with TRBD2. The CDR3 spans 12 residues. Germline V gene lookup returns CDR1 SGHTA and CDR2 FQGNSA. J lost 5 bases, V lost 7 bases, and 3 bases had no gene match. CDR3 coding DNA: TGTGCCAGCACTCCGGGGGGAGATACGCAGTATTTT. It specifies CASTPGGDTQYF.

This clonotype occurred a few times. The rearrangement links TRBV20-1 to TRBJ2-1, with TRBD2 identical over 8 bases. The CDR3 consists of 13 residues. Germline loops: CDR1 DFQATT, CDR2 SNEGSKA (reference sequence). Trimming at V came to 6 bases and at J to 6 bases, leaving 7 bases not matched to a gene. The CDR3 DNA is TGCAGTGCCCTCGGACTAGCTCGCAATGAGCAGTTCTTC. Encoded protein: CSALGLARNEQFF.

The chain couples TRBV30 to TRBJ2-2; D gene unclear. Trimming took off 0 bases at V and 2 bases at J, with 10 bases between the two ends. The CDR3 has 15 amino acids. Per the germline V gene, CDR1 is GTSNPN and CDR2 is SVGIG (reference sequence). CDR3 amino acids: CAWSVGLLNTGELFF. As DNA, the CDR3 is TGTGCCTGGAGTGTAGGCCTACTAAACACCGGGGAGCTGTTTTTT.

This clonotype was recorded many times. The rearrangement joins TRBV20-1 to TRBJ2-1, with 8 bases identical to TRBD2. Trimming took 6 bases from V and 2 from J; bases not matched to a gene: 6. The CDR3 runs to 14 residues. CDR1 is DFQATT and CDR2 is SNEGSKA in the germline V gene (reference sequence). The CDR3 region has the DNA TGCAGTGCCCCCTCGGGACTAGCCTACAATGAGCAGTTCTTC. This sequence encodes CSAPSGLAYNEQFF.

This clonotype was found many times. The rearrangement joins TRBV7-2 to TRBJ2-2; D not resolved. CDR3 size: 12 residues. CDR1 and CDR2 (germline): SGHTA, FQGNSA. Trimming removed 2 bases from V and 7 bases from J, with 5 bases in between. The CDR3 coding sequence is TGTGCCAGCAGCTTACGAGACGGGGAGCTGTTTTTT. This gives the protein CASSLRDGELFF. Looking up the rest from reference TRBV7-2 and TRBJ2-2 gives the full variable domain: GAGVSQSPSNKVTEKGKDVELRCDPISGHTALYWYRQSLGQGLEFLIYFQGNSAPDKSGLPSDRFSAERTGGSVSTLTIQRTQQEDSAVYLCASSLRDGELFFGEGSRLTVL.

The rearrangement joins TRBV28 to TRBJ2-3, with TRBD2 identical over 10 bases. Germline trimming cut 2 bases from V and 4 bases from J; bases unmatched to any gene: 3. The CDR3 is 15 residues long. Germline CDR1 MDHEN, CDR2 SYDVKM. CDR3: CASSLASGSSDTQYF. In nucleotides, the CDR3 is TGTGCCAGCAGTTTAGCTAGCGGGAGCTCAGATACGCAGTATTTT.

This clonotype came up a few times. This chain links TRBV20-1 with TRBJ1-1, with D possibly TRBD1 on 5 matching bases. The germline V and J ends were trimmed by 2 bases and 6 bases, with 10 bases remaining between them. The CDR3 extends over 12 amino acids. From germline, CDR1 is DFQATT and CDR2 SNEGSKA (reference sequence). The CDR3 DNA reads TGCAGTGCTAGACAAGGGGCCGCTGAAGCTTTCTTT. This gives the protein CSARQGAAEAFF.

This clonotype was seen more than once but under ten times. The CDR3 spells CASSPFRDGLREQFF. The CDR3 DNA sequence: TGCGCCAGCAGCCCCTTCCGGGACGGACTGCGGGAGCAGTTCTTC. The chain is built from TRBV5-1 and TRBJ2-1; perhaps D is TRBD1 or TRBD2 (5 bases each). This CDR3 is built from 15 residues. Germline V gene sequence: CDR1 SGHRS, CDR2 YFSETQ. Trimming removed 4 bases at V and 10 bases at J, with 21 bases between. The whole variable domain, filled in from reference TRBV5-1 and TRBJ2-1, reads KAGVTQTPRYLIKTRGQQVTLSCSPISGHRSVSWYQQTPGQGLQFLFEYFSETQRNKGNFPGRFSGRQFSNSRSEMNVSTLELGDSALYLCASSPFRDGLREQFFGPGTRLTVL.

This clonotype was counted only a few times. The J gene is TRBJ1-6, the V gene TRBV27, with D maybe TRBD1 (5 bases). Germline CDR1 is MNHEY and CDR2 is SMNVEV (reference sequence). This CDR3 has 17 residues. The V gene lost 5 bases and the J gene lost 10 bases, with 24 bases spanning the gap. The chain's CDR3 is CASSRSFRQSVGSPLHF. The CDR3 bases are TGTGCCAGCAGTAGATCCTTTAGACAGTCAGTAGGATCACCCCTCCACTTT.

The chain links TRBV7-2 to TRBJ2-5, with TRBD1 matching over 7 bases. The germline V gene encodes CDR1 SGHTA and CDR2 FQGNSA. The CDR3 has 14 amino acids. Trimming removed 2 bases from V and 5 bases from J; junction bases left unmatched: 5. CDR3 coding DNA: TGTGCCAGCAGCTTACGGCAGGGGGTTGAGACCCAGTACTTC. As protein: CASSLRQGVETQYF.

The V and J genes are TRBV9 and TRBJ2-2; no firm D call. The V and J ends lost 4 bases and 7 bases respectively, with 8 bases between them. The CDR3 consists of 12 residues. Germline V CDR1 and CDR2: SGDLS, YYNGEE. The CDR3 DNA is TGTGCCAGCAGCTTTGGAAGCGGGGAGCTGTTTTTT. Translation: CASSFGSGELFF.

The CDR3 DNA sequence: TGTGCCAGCAGAAGCTCCGGGACACCTCGCTACGAGCAGTACTTC. Its protein product is CASRSSGTPRYEQYF. J is TRBJ2-7 and V is TRBV12-3 or TRBV12-4, with D maybe TRBD1 (6 bases). V dropped 6 bases and J dropped 3 bases, with 18 bases sitting between them. The CDR3 runs to 15 residues.

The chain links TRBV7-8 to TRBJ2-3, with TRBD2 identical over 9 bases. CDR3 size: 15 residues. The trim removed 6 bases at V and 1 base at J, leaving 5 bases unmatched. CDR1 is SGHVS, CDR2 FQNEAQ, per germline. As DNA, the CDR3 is TGTGCCAGCAGAACCTTAGCGGGAGGCACAGATACGCAGTATTTT. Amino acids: CASRTLAGGTDTQYF.